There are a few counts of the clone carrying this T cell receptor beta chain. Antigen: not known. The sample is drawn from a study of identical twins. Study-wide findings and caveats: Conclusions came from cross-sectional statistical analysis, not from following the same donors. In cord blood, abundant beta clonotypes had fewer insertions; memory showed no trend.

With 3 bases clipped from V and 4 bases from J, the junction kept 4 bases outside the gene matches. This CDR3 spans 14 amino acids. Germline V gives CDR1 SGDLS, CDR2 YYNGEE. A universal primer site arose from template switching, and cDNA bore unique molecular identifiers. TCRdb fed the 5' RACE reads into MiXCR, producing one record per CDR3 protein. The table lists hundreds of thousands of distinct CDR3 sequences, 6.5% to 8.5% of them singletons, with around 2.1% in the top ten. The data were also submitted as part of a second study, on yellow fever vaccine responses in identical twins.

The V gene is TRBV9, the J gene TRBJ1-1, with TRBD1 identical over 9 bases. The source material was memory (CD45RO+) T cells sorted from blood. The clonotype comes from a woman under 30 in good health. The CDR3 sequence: CASSEQGAGTEAFF. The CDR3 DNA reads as TGTGCCAGCAGCGAACAGGGGGCCGGCACTGAAGCTTTCTTT.